This entry describes one T cell receptor (beta chain). The antigen remains unidentified. The data were taken from a study of blood T cells in healthy people across ages. Study-wide results and caveats: Naive CD4+ cells and diversity were both higher in long-lived donors than in aged donors.

This CDR3 has 19 residues. The V and J ends lost 7 bases and 7 bases, in that order; junction bases with no gene match: 19. A second PCR of 7 to 11 cycles used a sample-barcoded 5' primer and a J-beta primer mix. TCRdb ran MiXCR on the 5' RACE reads and lists one entry per CDR3 protein. This sample has under 950,000 distinct CDR3 sequences, with over 20% found just once. The chain carries TRBV12-3 or TRBV12-4 and TRBJ2-1; 13 bases line up with TRBD2. Sequencing was carried out using blood. The receptor's source is a man between 65 and 85 years old in good health. The CDR3 sequence: CASKPGTSGITRLRNEQFF. The CDR3 DNA is TGTGCCAGCAAACCCGGGACTAGCGGGATAACCAGGTTGCGGAATGAGCAGTTCTTC.